This T cell receptor (beta chain) stems from a study of control samples from healthy donors and cancer patients. With V trimmed by 0 bases and J by 12 bases, 8 bases remained unmatched. Germline assignment: CDR1 LGHDT and CDR2 YNNKEL (reference sequence). This CDR3 contains 14 residues. Produced via immunoSEQ multiplex PCR; TCRdb's table is partial and in-frame only. This table has tens of thousands of clones, over 75% appearing once. Sequencing was done on a sample of blood. This chain joins TRBV3-1 (or the pseudogene TRBV3-2) and TRBJ1-5; the match to TRBD1 covers 7 bases. This clonotype originated in a woman in her fifties or sixties in good health. In DNA form, the CDR3 reads TGTGCCAGCAGCCAAGATATCCTGGACAGGAACCAGCATTTT. It translates to CASSQDILDRNQHF.